This T cell receptor beta chain was profiled in a study of blood T cell repertoires in COVID-19. Study-level information: In each case, the material was cDNA or gDNA derived from T cells, B-cell-depleted T cells, or PBMCs.

In the original processing: The assay estimated nucleated cells by amplifying reference gene primers. Using immunoSEQ multiplex PCR, the repertoire was profiled, and TCRdb retains in-frame clones only, with some absent. V and J calls and clone size are given by that table; D and trimming were obtained from the DNA. The table has under 150,000 clones, approximately 80% seen once; the top ten hold roughly 10%. Germline V gene data show CDR1 as MGHRA and CDR2 as YSYEKL. The CDR3 length is 15 residues. J was trimmed by 7 bases and V by 1 base; bases with no gene match: 8. The source of this sequence is a man aged 35-49 years with active or convalescent COVID-19. The rearrangement links TRBV4-1 to TRBJ1-2; 8 nucleotides line up with TRBD1. The sequencing input was peripheral blood. CDR3 region: CASSQGEGQAGGYTF. The DNA for the CDR3 is TGCGCCAGCAGCCAAGGGGAGGGACAGGCGGGTGGCTACACCTTC.